This T cell receptor (beta chain) was captured in a study of Graves' ophthalmopathy and Graves' hyperthyroidism (dated by TCRdb to 2017 to 2018). Broadly, across the study: Peripheral blood samples were taken at the time of initial diagnosis, before any treatment was given. In over 5 hyperthyroidism patients, the T-cell repertoires found in thyroid tissue were compared with those found in blood. TCR beta repertoire signatures were used to distinguish Graves' ophthalmopathy from Graves' hyperthyroidism and to predict progression to ophthalmopathy. For independent validation, a separate cohort was made up of around 19 hyperthyroidism patients plus 17 patients who later progressed from hyperthyroidism to ophthalmopathy. For training and testing, the 100 or so patients in the discovery cohort were randomly divided in a 7:3 ratio. In total, 135 blood samples were TCR-sequenced: fewer than 50 ophthalmopathy, some 75 hyperthyroidism and some 17 hyperthyroidism-to-ophthalmopathy patients. Following sample collection, hyperthyroidism patients were given methimazole at a starting dose of 30 mg daily, and ophthalmopathy patients were given high-dose intravenous methylprednisolone. A discovery set of about 99 patients (43 ophthalmopathy, approximately 58 stable hyperthyroidism) was enrolled to explore V-J signatures distinguishing ophthalmopathy from hyperthyroidism. Overall study outcomes, separate from this receptor: The 13-signature model separated ophthalmopathy from stable hyperthyroidism with 85% to 90% sensitivity and 81.08% specificity in cross-validation, and 80%/75% in the test set. Sample size was not predetermined statistically, and investigators were not blinded to group allocation. In validation, the model predicted ophthalmopathy progression with 70.59% sensitivity and 72.22% specificity; roughly 12 predicted patients were CT-confirmed with GO in a median of approximately six months. Most expanded thyroid clonotypes with a frequency above 0.001 also appeared in blood, which suggests that blood repertoires may reflect the immune response in the thyroid.

Relative to germline, V is missing 4 bases and J is missing 8 bases, with 5 bases of the junction outside any gene match. The CDR3 contains 13 residues, cysteine and phenylalanine counted. The sequence is cut down to CDR3 DNA, 39 bases in frame from base 1. For CDR1 and CDR2, the germline V gene lists MDHEN and SYDVKM. Ophthalmopathy patients were characterized by moderately to severely active disease, a Clinical Activity Score of at least 3, a NOSPECS grade of at least 4, and a disease duration under 3 months. Patients with other autoimmune diseases, uncontrolled infections, pregnancy or lactation were excluded from the study. Diagnosis relied on clinical symptoms, serum thyroxine, TRAb, thyroid ultrasound and orbital computed tomography. PBMCs were isolated from more than 9 ml of fresh peripheral blood by Ficoll-Paque density gradient centrifugation. Trizol reagent was used to extract the total RNA, and its quality was then checked on an Agilent 2100 Bioanalyzer.

On this clonotype itself: Its target antigen remains unknown. No base qualities exist here, and no much larger clone lies one base off it.

For repertoire sequencing, TCR beta CDR3 regions were amplified from RNA transcripts. A first-round RT-PCR used HTBI primers with the Qiagen OneStep RT-PCR kit, followed by a second-round multiplex PCR, size selection and purification. Libraries were sequenced paired-end with 100 bp reads on an Illumina HiSeq2000. The study's own analysis went as follows. SOAPnuke was used to process the reads, throwing out any read that had adapters, had uncalled bases, had a mean Phred below 15, or lacked an exact constant-primer or identifier match. High-quality paired reads were merged with COPE v1.2.5. Clonotypes were defined as unique nucleotide sequences and were aligned to IMGT TRB V, D and J references using MiTCR v1.1. The analysis was limited to V-J combinations with a frequency above 0.0001, which together covered around 99% of the repertoires. A TCR clonal expansion and chaos score per V-J combination was defined as the ratio of F50 clonal expansion to chaos observed in the TCRdist matrix. Welch's t-statistics and random forest were used to reduce the features to about 12 V-J combinations, which were then used as input to a naive Bayes classifier. The Morisita-Horn index was used to measure how similar the thyroid and blood repertoires were. TCRdb reworked the public reads: Q25 trimming with fastp, MiXCR clone assembly, productive beta chains retained. Every CDR3 protein is listed once, alongside the most common genes and DNA of its rows. TCRdb's processing, not the authors', yielded these V and J calls. Recorded for this sample are about 200,000 distinct CDR3 sequences; under 30% of them occurred a single time. The top ten constitute approximately 9.6% of the sample.

Rearrangement joined TRBV28 to TRBJ2-5, with 9 junctional bases fitting TRBD1. The TCR comes from a man aged 50-59 years with Graves' ophthalmopathy. Donor details come from another sample of the same person, matched by shared clones. The material sequenced was peripheral blood. The CDR3 protein is CASSSPGQGTQYF. The sequenced DNA is TGTGCCAGCAGTTCCCCGGGACAGGGAACCCAGTACTTC.